Presented here are 3 T cell receptor beta chains from one specimen sequenced in a study of blood T cells in healthy people across ages. A second PCR, run for about 7 to 11 cycles, used a sample-barcoded 5' primer plus a J-beta primer mix. TCRdb passed the 5' RACE reads through MiXCR, listing each CDR3 protein once. The sample holds roughly 1,100,000 distinct CDR3 sequences, around 25% seen once. This sample also appeared in a second study, on T cells of mothers and their children.

Sequences were obtained from blood. These TCRs come from a girl aged 2-15 years in good health.

This clonotype was seen more than once but under ten times. The chain links TRBV7-9 to TRBJ2-1, with 11 bases aligning to TRBD2. Per the germline V gene, CDR1 is SEHNR and CDR2 is FQNEAQ (reference sequence). This CDR3 is built from 18 residues. After removal of 5 bases from V and 0 bases from J, the junction contained 9 bases not matched to a gene. The CDR3 DNA sequence: TGTGCCAGCAGCACTGGGACTAGCGGCTTAAGCTCCTACAATGAGCAGTTCTTC. Its protein product is CASSTGTSGLSSYNEQFF.

The V gene is TRBV23-1, the J gene TRBJ2-5; weak D call: TRBD2 (6 bases). TRBV23-1 is marked as an open reading frame, function uncertain. Trimming left V 10 bases short and J 11 bases short, with 20 bases between. The CDR3 is made up of 12 amino acids. For the CDR3, the DNA is TGCGCCAAACCGGGAGAAACCCTGGAGCAGTACTTC. Translated, it gives CAKPGETLEQYF.

The chain combines TRBV12-3 or TRBV12-4 with TRBJ1-4; D perhaps matches TRBD1 (5 bases). Trimming stripped 3 bases from V and 6 bases from J, with 14 bases between. The CDR3 loop spans 15 amino acids. The CDR3 sequence is CASSFGGRGDEKLFF. DNA for the CDR3: TGTGCCAGCAGTTTTGGGGGACGGGGGGATGAAAAACTGTTTTTT.